This record looks at one T cell receptor beta chain sequence and its context. Its matching antigen is unknown. Treatment specified: around 19 received Ad26.COV2.S at low or high dose, single or two shots; 5 received placebo; per-sample allocation not given. Sampling took place 63 days after the first vaccine or placebo injection. The data originate from a study of Ad26.COV2.S vaccination and SARS-CoV-2 variants. Study-level points and caveats: Post-vaccination breadth of spike-specific CD8+ and CD4+ T cell responses was reportedly substantial.

The CDR3 totals 16 residues. Germline V gene sequence: CDR1 SGHTA, CDR2 FQGNSA. The V gene end was trimmed by 1 base and the J gene end by 5 bases; junction bases not matched to a gene: 10. Clones were sequenced by immunoSEQ multiplex PCR, and TCRdb holds only the in-frame ones, with some missing. The data show roughly 420,000 clones, with 89% seen just once and about 2.7% held by the top ten. The rearrangement links TRBV7-2 to TRBJ2-5, with 7 bases fitting TRBD2. Sequenced material: peripheral blood, taken in a trial of Ad26.COV2.S vaccine versus placebo. The TCR comes from a person between 18 and 65 years old who received the Ad26.COV2.S COVID-19 vaccine or a placebo. CDR3 bases: TGTGCCAGCAGCTTAGTACTAGCGTCCCCGAGGGAGACCCAGTACTTC. It is translated as CASSLVLASPRETQYF.